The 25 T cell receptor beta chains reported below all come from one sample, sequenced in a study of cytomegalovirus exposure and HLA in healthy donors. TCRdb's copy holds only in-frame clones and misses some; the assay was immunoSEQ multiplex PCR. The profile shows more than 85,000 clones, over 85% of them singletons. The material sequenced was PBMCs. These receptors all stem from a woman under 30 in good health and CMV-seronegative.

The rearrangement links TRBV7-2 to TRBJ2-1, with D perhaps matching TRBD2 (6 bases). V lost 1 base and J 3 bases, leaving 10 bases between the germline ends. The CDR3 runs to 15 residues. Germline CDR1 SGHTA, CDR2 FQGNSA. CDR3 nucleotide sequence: TGTGCCAGCAGCTTAGTGCGCGGGAACTACAATGAGCAGTTCTTC. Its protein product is CASSLVRGNYNEQFF.

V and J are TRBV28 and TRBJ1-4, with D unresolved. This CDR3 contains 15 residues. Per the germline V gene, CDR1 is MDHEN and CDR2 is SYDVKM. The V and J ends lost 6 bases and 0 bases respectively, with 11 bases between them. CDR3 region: CASSLGDATNEKLFF. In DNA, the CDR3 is TGTGCCAGCAGCCTAGGAGATGCAACTAATGAAAAACTGTTTTTT. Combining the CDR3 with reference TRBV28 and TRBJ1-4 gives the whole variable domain DVKVTQSSRYLVKRTGEKVFLECVQDMDHENMFWYRQDPGLGLRLIYFSYDVKMKEKGDIPEGYSVSREKKERFSLILESASTNQTSMYLCASSLGDATNEKLFFGSGTQLSVL.

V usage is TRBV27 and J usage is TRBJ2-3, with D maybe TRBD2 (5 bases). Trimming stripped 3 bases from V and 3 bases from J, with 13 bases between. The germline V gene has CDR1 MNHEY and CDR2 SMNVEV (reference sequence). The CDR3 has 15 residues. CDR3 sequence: CASSFVGLATDTQYF. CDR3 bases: TGTGCCAGCAGTTTTGTTGGACTTGCGACAGATACGCAGTATTTT.

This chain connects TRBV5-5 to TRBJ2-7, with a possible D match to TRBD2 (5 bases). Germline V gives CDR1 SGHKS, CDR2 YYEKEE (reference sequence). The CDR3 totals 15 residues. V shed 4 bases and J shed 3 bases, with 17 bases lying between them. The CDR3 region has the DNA TGTGCCAGCAGCCGGTCCGACGGGATGAACTACGAGCAGTACTTC. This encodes CASSRSDGMNYEQYF.

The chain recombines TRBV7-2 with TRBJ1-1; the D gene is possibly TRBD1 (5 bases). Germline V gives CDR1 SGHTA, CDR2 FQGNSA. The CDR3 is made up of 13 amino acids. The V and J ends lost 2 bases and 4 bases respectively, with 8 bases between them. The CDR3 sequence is CASSLWGGTEAFF. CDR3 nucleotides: TGTGCCAGCAGCTTATGGGGGGGCACTGAAGCTTTCTTT.

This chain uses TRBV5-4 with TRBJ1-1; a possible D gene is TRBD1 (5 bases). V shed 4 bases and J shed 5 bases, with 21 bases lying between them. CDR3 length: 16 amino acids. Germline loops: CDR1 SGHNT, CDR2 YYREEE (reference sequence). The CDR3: CASSQRRSRGETEAFF. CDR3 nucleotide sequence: TGTGCCAGCAGCCAAAGACGATCCCGGGGGGAGACTGAAGCTTTCTTT.

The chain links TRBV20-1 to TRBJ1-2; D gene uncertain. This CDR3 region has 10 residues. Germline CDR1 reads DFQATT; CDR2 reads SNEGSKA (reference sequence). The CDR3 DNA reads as TGCGCACGGGAAGACTATGGCTACACCTTC. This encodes CAREDYGYTF.

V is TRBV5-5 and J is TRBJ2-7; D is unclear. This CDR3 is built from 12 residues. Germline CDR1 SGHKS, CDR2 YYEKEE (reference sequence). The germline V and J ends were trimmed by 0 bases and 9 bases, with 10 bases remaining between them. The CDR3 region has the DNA TGTGCCAGCAGCTTGGTCCGGGTGAGGCAGTACTTC. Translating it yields CASSLVRVRQYF.

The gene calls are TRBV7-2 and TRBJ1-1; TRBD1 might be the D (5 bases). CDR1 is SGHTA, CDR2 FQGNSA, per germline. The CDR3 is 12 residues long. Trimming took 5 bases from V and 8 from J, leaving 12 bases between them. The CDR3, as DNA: TGTGCCAGCAGCGGGGGGGTCGTGGAAGCTTTCTTT. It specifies CASSGGVVEAFF.

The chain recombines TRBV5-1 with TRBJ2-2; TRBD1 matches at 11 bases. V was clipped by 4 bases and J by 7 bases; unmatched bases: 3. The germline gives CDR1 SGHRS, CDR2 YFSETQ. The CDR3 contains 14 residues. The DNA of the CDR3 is TGCGCCAGCAGCGGACAGGGGGCTGTCGGGGAGCTGTTTTTT. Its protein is CASSGQGAVGELFF.

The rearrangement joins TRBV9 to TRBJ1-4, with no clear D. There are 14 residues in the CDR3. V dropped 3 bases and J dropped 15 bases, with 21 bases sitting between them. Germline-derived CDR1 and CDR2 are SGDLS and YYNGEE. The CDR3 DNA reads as TGTGCCAGCAGCGAGTCCGGGGAGCCCCTGAGGATGTTTTTT. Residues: CASSESGEPLRMFF.

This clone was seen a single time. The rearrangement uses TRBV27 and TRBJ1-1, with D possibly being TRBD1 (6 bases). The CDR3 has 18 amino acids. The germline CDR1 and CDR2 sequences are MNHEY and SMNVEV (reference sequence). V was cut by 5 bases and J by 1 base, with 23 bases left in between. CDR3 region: CASSNDPGHLTPNTEAFF. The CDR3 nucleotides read TGTGCCAGCAGTAACGACCCGGGACACCTTACCCCGAACACTGAAGCTTTCTTT.

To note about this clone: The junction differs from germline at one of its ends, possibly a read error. The CDR3 nucleotides read TGCAACGTTGCGGATTATGAAACAGACACAAACTATGGCTACACCTTC. It translates to CNVADYETDTNYGYTF. The rearrangement joins TRBV29-1 to TRBJ1-2; D unresolved. There are 16 residues in the CDR3. Germline V gene sequence: CDR1 SQVTM, CDR2 ANQGSEA.

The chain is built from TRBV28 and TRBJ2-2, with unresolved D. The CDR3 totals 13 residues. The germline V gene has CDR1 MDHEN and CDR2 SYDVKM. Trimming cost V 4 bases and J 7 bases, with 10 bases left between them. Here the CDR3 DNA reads TGTGCCAGCAGTTACCCTGGTAGCGGGGAGCTGTTTTTT. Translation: CASSYPGSGELFF.

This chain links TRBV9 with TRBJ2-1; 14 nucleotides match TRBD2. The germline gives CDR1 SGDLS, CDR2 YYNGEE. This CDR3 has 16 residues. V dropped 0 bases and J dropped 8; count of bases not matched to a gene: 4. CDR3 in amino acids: CASSVAGLAGVDEQFF. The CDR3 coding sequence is TGTGCCAGCAGCGTAGCGGGACTAGCGGGGGTGGATGAGCAGTTCTTC.

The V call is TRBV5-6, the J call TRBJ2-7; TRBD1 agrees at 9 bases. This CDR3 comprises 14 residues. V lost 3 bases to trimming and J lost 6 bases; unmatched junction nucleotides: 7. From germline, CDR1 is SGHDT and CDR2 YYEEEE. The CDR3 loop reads CASSWGQGFSEQYF. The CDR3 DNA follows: TGTGCCAGCAGCTGGGGACAGGGCTTTTCCGAGCAGTACTTC.

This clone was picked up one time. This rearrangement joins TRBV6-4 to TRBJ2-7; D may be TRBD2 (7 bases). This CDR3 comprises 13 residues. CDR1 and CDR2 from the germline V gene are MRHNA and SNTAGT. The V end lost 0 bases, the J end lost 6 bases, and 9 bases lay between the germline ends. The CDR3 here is CASSDSRGGEQYF. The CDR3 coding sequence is TGTGCCAGCAGTGACTCGAGGGGGGGCGAGCAGTACTTC.

This chain's CDR3 is CASSQEWRGQYGYTF. DNA for the CDR3: TGCGCCAGCAGCCAAGAGTGGAGGGGGCAGTATGGCTACACCTTC. The chain uses TRBV4-3 and TRBJ1-2; TRBD1 agrees at 7 bases. CDR1 LGHNA and CDR2 YSLEER come from the germline V gene. The trim removed 0 bases at V and 5 bases at J, leaving 6 bases unmatched. The CDR3 covers 15 residues.

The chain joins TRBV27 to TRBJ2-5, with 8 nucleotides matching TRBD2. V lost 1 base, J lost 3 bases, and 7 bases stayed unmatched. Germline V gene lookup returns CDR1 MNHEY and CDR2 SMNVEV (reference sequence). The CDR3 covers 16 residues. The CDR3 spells CASSLYFGRAEETQYF. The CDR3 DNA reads TGTGCCAGCAGTTTATATTTCGGGAGGGCGGAAGAGACCCAGTACTTC.

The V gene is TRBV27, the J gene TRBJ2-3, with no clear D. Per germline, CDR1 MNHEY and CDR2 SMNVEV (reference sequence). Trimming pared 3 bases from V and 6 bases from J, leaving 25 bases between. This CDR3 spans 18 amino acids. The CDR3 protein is CASSFTSLFPNDGDTQYF. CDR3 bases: TGTGCCAGCAGTTTTACGAGCCTTTTCCCCAATGACGGGGATACGCAGTATTTT.

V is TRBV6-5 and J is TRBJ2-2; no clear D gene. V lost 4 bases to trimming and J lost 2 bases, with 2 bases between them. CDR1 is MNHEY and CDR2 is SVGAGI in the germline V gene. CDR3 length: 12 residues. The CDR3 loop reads CASSSNTGELFF. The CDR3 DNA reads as TGTGCCAGCAGTTCTAACACCGGGGAGCTGTTTTTT.

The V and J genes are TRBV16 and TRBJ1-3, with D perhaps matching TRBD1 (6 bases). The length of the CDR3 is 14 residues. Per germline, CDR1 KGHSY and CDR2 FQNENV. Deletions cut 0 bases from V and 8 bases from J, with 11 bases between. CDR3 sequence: CASSQSRPGDTIYF. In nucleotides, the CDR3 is TGTGCCAGCAGCCAATCGAGACCAGGGGACACCATATATTTT.

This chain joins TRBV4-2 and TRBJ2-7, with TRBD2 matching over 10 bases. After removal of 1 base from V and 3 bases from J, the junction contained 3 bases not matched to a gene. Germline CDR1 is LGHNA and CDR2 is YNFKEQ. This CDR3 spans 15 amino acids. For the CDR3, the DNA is TGTGCCAGCAGCCAAGTAACTAGCGGGGACTACGAGCAGTACTTC. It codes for CASSQVTSGDYEQYF.

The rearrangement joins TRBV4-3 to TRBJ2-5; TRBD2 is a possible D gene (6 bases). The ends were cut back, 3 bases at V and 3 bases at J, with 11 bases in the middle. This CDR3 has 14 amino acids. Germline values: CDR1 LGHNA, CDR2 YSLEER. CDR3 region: CASSQKTRKETQYF. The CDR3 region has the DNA TGCGCCAGCAGCCAGAAGACTAGGAAAGAGACCCAGTACTTC.

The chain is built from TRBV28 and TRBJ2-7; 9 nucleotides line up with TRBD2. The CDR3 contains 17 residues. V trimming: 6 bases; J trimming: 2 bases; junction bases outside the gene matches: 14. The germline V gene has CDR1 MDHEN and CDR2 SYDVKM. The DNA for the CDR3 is TGTGCCAGCAGCCCCCGGGAGGCGGGAGGGTCCCCCTACGAGCAGTACTTC. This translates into CASSPREAGGSPYEQYF. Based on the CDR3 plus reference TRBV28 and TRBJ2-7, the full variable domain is DVKVTQSSRYLVKRTGEKVFLECVQDMDHENMFWYRQDPGLGLRLIYFSYDVKMKEKGDIPEGYSVSREKKERFSLILESASTNQTSMYLCASSPREAGGSPYEQYFGPGTRLTVT.